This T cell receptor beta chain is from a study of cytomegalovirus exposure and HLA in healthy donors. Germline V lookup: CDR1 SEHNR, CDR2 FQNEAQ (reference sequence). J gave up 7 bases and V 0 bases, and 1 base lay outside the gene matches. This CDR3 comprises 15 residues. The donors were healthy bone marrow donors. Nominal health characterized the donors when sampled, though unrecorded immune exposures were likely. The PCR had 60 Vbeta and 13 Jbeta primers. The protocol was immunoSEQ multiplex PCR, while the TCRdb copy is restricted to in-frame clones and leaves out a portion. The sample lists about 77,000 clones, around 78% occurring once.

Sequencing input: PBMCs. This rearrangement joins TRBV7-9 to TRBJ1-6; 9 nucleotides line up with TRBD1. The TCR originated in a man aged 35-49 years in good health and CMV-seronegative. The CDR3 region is CASSLAGQGNSPLHF. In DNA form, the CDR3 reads TGTGCCAGCAGCTTAGCAGGACAGGGGAATTCACCCCTCCACTTT.